This passage covers 5 T cell receptor beta chains from one sample sequenced in a study of shared clonotypes between healthy human individuals. Profiling relied on immunoSEQ multiplex PCR, and the TCRdb table lists in-frame clones only, not all of them. The sample lists approximately 82,000 clones, about 61% occurring once. The sequenced material came from memory CD8+ T cells sorted from blood. Indicated subset: CD45RO+ cells pooled with CCR7-negative TemRA cells. These receptors all stem from a man aged 25 to 45 in good health.

V and J are TRBV5-7 and TRBJ2-1; 7 bases agree with TRBD2. TRBV5-7 is designated an ORF whose function remains uncertain. With V trimmed by 5 bases and J by 7 bases, 12 bases remained unmatched. This CDR3 is 15 amino acids long. CDR3 sequence: CASSPPDAGANEQFF. In DNA form, the CDR3 reads TGTGCCAGCAGTCCACCGGACGCGGGAGCTAATGAGCAGTTCTTC.

This clone was seen a single time. The genes are TRBV30 and TRBJ1-1; D perhaps matches TRBD1 (5 bases). The V gene lost 7 bases and the J gene lost 4 bases, with 16 bases spanning the gap. This CDR3 is built from 13 residues. Germline CDR1 and CDR2: GTSNPN and SVGIG (reference sequence). The CDR3 DNA reads as TGTGCCTCCTATGGGACTATAGGCACTGAAGCTTTCTTT. It translates to CASYGTIGTEAFF.

This chain links TRBV19 with TRBJ2-1; perhaps TRBD1 as D (6 bases). Between the trimmed V and J ends, which lost 0 bases and 5 bases, there was a span of 11 bases. The CDR3 is made up of 15 amino acids. The germline V gene has CDR1 LNHDA and CDR2 SQIVND (reference sequence). CDR3 nucleotides: TGTGCCAGTAGTATAGATGGGGGCAGTAACAATGAGCAGTTCTTC. Translation gives CASSIDGGSNNEQFF.

In the case of this clone: Since a far larger clone is one base different, this is likely a read error. The V and J genes are TRBV6-6 and TRBJ2-3; 7 bases fit TRBD2. J gave up 2 bases and V 2 bases, and 1 base lay outside the gene matches. The CDR3 spans 14 residues. Germline CDR1 and CDR2: MNHNY and SVGAGI (reference sequence). CDR3 sequence (DNA): TGTGCCAGCAGTTACGGGAGGGCCACAGATACGCAGTATTTT. Encoded protein: CASSYGRATDTQYF.

This chain connects TRBV2 to TRBJ1-5; 9 positions agree with TRBD1. Germline loops: CDR1 SNHLY, CDR2 FYNNEI. J was trimmed by 5 bases and V by 6 bases; bases with no gene match: 8. This CDR3 is built from 15 residues. The CDR3 nucleotides are TGTGCCAGCAGCGAGATACAGGGGGCGGATCAGCCCCAGCATTTT. This gives the protein CASSEIQGADQPQHF.